The subject of this entry is one T cell receptor beta chain. This sample is part of a study of T cell changes during pregnancy in multiple sclerosis. The data were produced by immunoSEQ multiplex PCR, yet TCRdb's version contains in-frame clones alone and is incomplete. The top ten clones hold around 2.3% of a sample with approximately 64,000 clones, 92% of them seen once. CDR3 length: 13 residues. Germline values: CDR1 SGHRS, CDR2 YFSETQ. Trimming removed 7 bases from V and 5 bases from J; junction bases left unmatched: 4. This TCR was recovered from a female donor with multiple sclerosis, enrolled in a pregnancy study. The chain uses TRBV5-1 and TRBJ2-1; 9 nucleotides line up with TRBD2. The sample consisted of peripheral blood, taken in the first trimester of pregnancy. The CDR3 region is CASASGKDNEQFF. The CDR3 DNA reads TGCGCCAGCGCTAGCGGGAAAGACAATGAGCAGTTCTTC.